The present TCR beta chain was sequenced within a study of post-analysis software for immune sequencing data. About the research overall: Multiple sclerosis in the patients followed relapsing-remitting, secondary progressive and progressive-relapsing courses.

The library was made from cDNA and included unique molecular identifiers. TCRdb analysed the PCR reads with MiXCR anew, one entry per CDR3 protein. The sample shows roughly 620,000 distinct CDR3 sequences, roughly 45% of them seen only once. This clonotype was observed once. The antigen is undetermined. Broader study findings: Co-batched samples clustered tightly together by F measure. Controls showed lower frequencies than patients for 5 or 6 TRBV segments, and TRBV5-6, TRBV5-1 and TRBV20-1 were among these.

The CDR3 totals 11 residues. The V end lost 10 bases, the J end lost 8 bases, and 14 bases lay between the germline ends. CDR1 is LNHDA and CDR2 is SQIVND in the germline V gene (reference sequence). This receptor was taken from a girl aged 10 to 17 with multiple sclerosis. The sample was blood. This chain uses TRBV19 with TRBJ1-2; no reliable D call. For the CDR3, the DNA is TGTGCCACCGAAGGAGGCTTCGGCTACACCTTC. Translated: CATEGGFGYTF.